The 21 T cell receptor beta chains reported below all come from one sample, sequenced in a study of CD8+ T cells in alopecia areata. Scientists pooled cutaneous lymph node cells and sorted them on CD4, CD8alpha, NKG2D, NKG2ACE and other markers. RNA, once extracted, was reverse transcribed into cDNA for use as the sequencing template. Some clones are missing from TCRdb's copy, which holds only in-frame ones; the method was immunoSEQ multiplex PCR. The profile covers 250,000 or so clones, none occurring a single time. Sequences were obtained from CD4+ T cells sorted from a lymph node. All receptors come from a C3H/HeJ mouse with alopecia areata. The mouse line has the MHC haplotype H2-k.

Remarks on this clone: Genes and germline come from the mouse. The CDR3 extends 4 residues past the end of the read, so its final part is completed from the germline J gene. This rearrangement joins TRBV19 to TRBJ2-1, with 7 bases aligning to TRBD1. Germline values: CDR1 FNHDT, CDR2 SITEND (reference sequence). The CDR3 has 14 amino acids. V trimming: 2 bases; J trimming: 5 bases; junction bases outside the gene matches: 4. The CDR3 bases that were read are TGTGCCAGCAGTATTCGCGGGACAGATGCT. Amino acid sequence: CASSIRGTDA. The CDR3, in full, reads CASSIRGTDAEQFF.

This clone has just a few counts. Gene names are the mouse ones. Coverage ceases 3 residues before the CDR3 finishes, and the germline J gene fills in the end. V and J are TRBV19 and TRBJ1-6, with TRBD1 matching 7 bases. TRBJ1-6 is classed as an ORF, of uncertain function. The ends lost 5 bases at V and 5 bases at J; junction bases unmatched: 4. Germline assignment: CDR1 FNHDT and CDR2 SITEND (reference sequence). This CDR3 region has 14 residues. CDR3 bases read: TGTGCCAGCAGGCGTGGGACAGATAATTCGCCC. It specifies CASRRGTDNSP. The complete CDR3 sequence is CASRRGTDNSPLYF.

Comment on this clone: The gene names here belong to mouse. The DNA read from the CDR3 is TGTGCTAGCAGTAGCCCGGGACTGGGGGCGGGGGAC. Its translation: CASSSPGLGAGD. The CDR3 in its entirety is CASSSPGLGAGDTQYF. The chain recombines TRBV17 with TRBJ2-5; 11 bases line up with TRBD2. The CDR3 goes on 4 residues after the read ends, and that part is filled in from the germline J gene. Germline loops: CDR1 MNHDT, CDR2 YYDKIL. This CDR3 is 16 amino acids long.

This clone was counted between two and nine times. Mouse gene names and germline throughout. The read finishes 4 residues shy of the CDR3 end, and the germline J gene is used to complete it. The chain employs TRBV5 and TRBJ2-2, with 9 bases fitting TRBD1. The germline gives CDR1 LGHNA, CDR2 YNLKQL (reference sequence). The CDR3 extends over 17 amino acids. The V and J ends lost 0 bases and 3 bases, in that order; junction bases with no gene match: 5. CDR3 region: CASSQEGRDRDTGQLYF. CDR3 DNA, as far as it was read: TGTGCCAGCAGCCAAGAAGGCCGGGACAGGGACACCGGG.

This clone was seen a few times. The gene names here belong to mouse. The CDR3 end falls 4 residues outside the read, so it is completed with the germline J gene. Other DNA sequences from this sample encode an identical CDR3 as well. The V call is TRBV13-2, the J call TRBJ2-2; 9 bases align to TRBD1. Looked up from germline, CDR1 is NNHNN and CDR2 is SYGAGS (reference sequence). The CDR3 is 14 residues long. The V gene end was trimmed by 5 bases and the J gene end by 2 bases; junction bases not matched to a gene: 1. The CDR3 reads CASGGQGNTGQLYF. The covered CDR3 bases are TGTGCCAGCGGCGGACAGGGGAACACCGGG.

The table lists this clone with a few counts. Each gene name is a mouse one. Read data end 4 residues before the CDR3 end; the end is taken from the germline J gene. J is TRBJ2-7 and V is TRBV13-1, with TRBD1 identical over 9 bases. The CDR3 consists of 15 residues. The junction had 3 bases not matched to a gene; V was cut back by 2 bases and J by 0 bases. The germline V gene has CDR1 NSHNY and CDR2 SYGAGN. This chain's CDR3 is CASSERDRASYEQYF. The sequenced CDR3 bases are TGTGCCAGCAGTGAGAGGGACAGGGCCTCCTAT.

With regard to this clone: The listed genes are named as in mouse. Read data end 4 residues before the CDR3 end; the end is taken from the germline J gene. The genes are TRBV13-2 and TRBJ1-2, with D maybe TRBD1 (6 bases). Germline V gene lookup returns CDR1 NNHNN and CDR2 SYGAGS (reference sequence). CDR3 length: 13 residues. The covered CDR3 bases are TGTGCCAGCGGTGAGGACAGTGGGTCC. Amino acid sequence: CASGEDSGS. The entire CDR3 protein reads CASGEDSGSDYTF.

As concerns this clone: Germline and genes: mouse. The read halts 3 residues ahead of the CDR3 end, with the missing end drawn from the germline J gene. Additional DNA sequences in this sample encode the identical CDR3. The J gene is TRBJ1-6, the V gene TRBV13-1; no clear D gene. TRBJ1-6 is classed as an ORF, of uncertain function. CDR1 and CDR2 from the germline V gene are NSHNY and SYGAGN. V gave up 3 bases and J gave up 8 bases, with 6 bases separating them. This CDR3 is 12 amino acids long. The part of the CDR3 DNA that was read is TGTGCCAGCAGTGGGACTGATTCGCCC. Amino acid sequence: CASSGTDSP. The entire CDR3 reads CASSGTDSPLYF.

This clone was recorded a few times. Here the gene names and germline are mouse. The read terminates 4 residues before the CDR3 end, so the remaining end is supplied by the germline J gene. The chain is built from TRBV13-1 and TRBJ2-1, with D possibly matching TRBD2 (6 bases). Per the germline V gene, CDR1 is NSHNY and CDR2 is SYGAGN. Trimming removed 2 bases from V and 6 bases from J, with 6 bases in between. The CDR3 sequence is 12 residues long. The CDR3 bases that were read are TGTGCCAGCAGTGAGGGACTTGCT. Amino acids: CASSEGLA. The complete CDR3 reads CASSEGLAEQFF.

Note on this clone: Each gene name is a mouse one. The read gets to within 4 residues of the CDR3 end, and the germline J gene fills in the rest. The chain links TRBV19 to TRBJ2-3, with D maybe TRBD2 (7 bases). Trimming took off 2 bases at V and 1 base at J, with 11 bases between the two ends. Germline V gene lookup returns CDR1 FNHDT and CDR2 SITEND (reference sequence). This CDR3 has 15 residues. The part of the CDR3 DNA that was read is TGTGCCAGCAGTATGCGGGGGGCTGGTGCAGAA. Residues: CASSMRGAGAE. The CDR3 in its entirety is CASSMRGAGAETLYF.

This clone was seen a few times. Genes and germline come from the mouse. The read finishes 4 residues shy of the CDR3 end, and the germline J gene is used to complete it. The chain couples TRBV17 to TRBJ2-4; no clear D gene. Germline V gives CDR1 MNHDT, CDR2 YYDKIL. V lost 4 bases to trimming and J lost 0 bases, with 2 bases between them. The CDR3 runs 12 residues. CDR3 in amino acids: CASSTSQNTLYF. The covered CDR3 bases are TGTGCTAGCAGTACTAGTCAAAAC.

This clone was seen only a few times. The genes and germline here are from mouse. The read stops 4 residues short of the end of the CDR3; the missing end is completed from the germline J gene. The genes are TRBV1 and TRBJ1-1, with D unresolved. The V gene lost 3 bases and the J gene lost 0 bases, with 8 bases spanning the gap. The CDR3 consists of 14 residues. Germline CDR1 and CDR2: NSQYPW and LRSPGD (reference sequence). The sequenced part of the CDR3 DNA is TGCACCTGCAGTGCCCGACAAGCAAACACA. This codes for CTCSARQANT. The CDR3 as a whole reads CTCSARQANTEVFF.

This clone was seen repeatedly, ten times or more. Gene names and germline match the mouse. The read ends 3 residues shy of where the CDR3 ends; the end is completed using the germline J gene. This chain uses TRBV13-1 with TRBJ1-6; 11 bases agree with TRBD1. TRBJ1-6 is an ORF, and what it does is uncertain. The junction had 6 bases not matched to a gene; V was cut back by 3 bases and J by 10 bases. Germline V gives CDR1 NSHNY, CDR2 SYGAGN. The CDR3 length is 15 residues. The sequenced CDR3 bases are TGTGCCAGCAGTGTCCGGGACAGGGGGGGATCGCCC. Translating gives CASSVRDRGGSP. The complete CDR3 protein is CASSVRDRGGSPLYF.

This clone was recorded a few times. Mouse gene names apply. Coverage ceases 4 residues before the CDR3 finishes, and the germline J gene fills in the end. The chain recombines TRBV13-3 with TRBJ2-5; possible D gene TRBD1, 6 bases. The germline V gene encodes CDR1 NNHDY and CDR2 SYVADS. The CDR3 is made up of 13 amino acids. CDR3 amino acids: CASSDDREDTQYF. The sequenced part of the CDR3 DNA is TGTGCCAGCAGTGATGACAGGGAAGAC.

This clone was seen only a few times. Gene names denote mouse genes. Coverage ceases 4 residues before the CDR3 finishes, and the germline J gene fills in the end. Other DNA sequences in the sample encode the same CDR3. The genes are TRBV13-2 and TRBJ2-7; 11 bases are a match to TRBD2. The length of the CDR3 is 15 residues. Germline values: CDR1 NNHNN, CDR2 SYGAGS (reference sequence). The CDR3 here is CASGDADWGGYEQYF. Incomplete CDR3 DNA: TGTGCCAGCGGTGATGCCGACTGGGGGGGTTAT.

With regard to this clone: Mouse germline and gene names are used. The sequenced fragment ends 4 residues before the CDR3 boundary, so the rest is inferred from the germline J gene. The chain employs TRBV19 and TRBJ2-7; 10 bases are a match to TRBD2. The trim removed 0 bases at V and 2 bases at J, leaving 2 bases unmatched. Germline CDR1 FNHDT, CDR2 SITEND (reference sequence). This CDR3 is built from 15 residues. CDR3 bases read: TGTGCCAGCAGTATAGCGGGACTGGGGACCTAT. Translation gives CASSIAGLGTY. The CDR3, in full, reads CASSIAGLGTYEQYF.

This clone came up a few times. These gene names are mouse names. The DNA ends 4 residues before the CDR3 does, and the rest of the CDR3 is filled in from the germline J gene. The chain uses TRBV13-1 and TRBJ2-1, with a possible D match to TRBD1 (5 bases). V was cut by 2 bases and J by 3 bases, with 9 bases left in between. The CDR3 sequence is 14 residues long. The V gene's germline CDR1 is NSHNY and CDR2 SYGAGN. CDR3 bases read: TGTGCCAGCAGTGAGAGGCAGGGCTATGCT. This codes for CASSERQGYA. The whole CDR3 region reads CASSERQGYAEQFF.

This clone showed up just a few times. Gene names and germline match the mouse. CDR3 in amino acids: CASSNNRENTGQLYF. CDR3 DNA, as far as it was read: TGTGCCAGCAGTAATAACAGGGAAAACACCGGG. The chain combines TRBV19 with TRBJ2-2, with D possibly being TRBD1 (6 bases). The DNA ends 4 residues before the CDR3 does, and the rest of the CDR3 is filled in from the germline J gene. Looked up from germline, CDR1 is FNHDT and CDR2 is SITEND (reference sequence). The CDR3 sequence is 15 residues long. The V end lost 3 bases, the J end lost 1 base, and 10 bases lay between the germline ends.

In this sample, this clone turned up a few times. Genes and germline come from the mouse. The CDR3 end is not reached by the read, which stops 3 residues before it; the germline J gene fills it in. The genes are TRBV1 and TRBJ1-6, with TRBD1 matching 12 bases. TRBJ1-6 has ORF status, its function being uncertain. Germline CDR1 NSQYPW, CDR2 LRSPGD (reference sequence). There are 15 residues in the CDR3. V gave up 4 bases and J gave up 7 bases; unmatched junction bases: 2. The DNA read from the CDR3 is TGCACCTGCAGTGGGGACAGGGGGCGGAATTCGCCC. Protein: CTCSGDRGRNSP. The complete CDR3 protein is CTCSGDRGRNSPLYF.

To note about this clone: Genes and germline come from the mouse. Read coverage stops 4 residues before the CDR3 terminus; the germline J gene supplies the remainder. The chain carries TRBV13-1 and TRBJ2-7; 9 bases match TRBD1. The CDR3 covers 15 residues. In germline, CDR1 is NSHNY, CDR2 SYGAGN. V was pared by 4 bases and J by 0 bases, with 5 bases of the junction left unmatched. The CDR3: CASSTGTGSSYEQYF. Partial CDR3 DNA: TGTGCCAGCAGTACCGGGACAGGGTCCTCCTAT.

Points on this clone: Gene and germline names: mouse. From the germline J gene comes the end of the CDR3, since the read stops 4 residues before it. Other DNA sequences in the sample encode the same CDR3. The rearrangement uses TRBV19 and TRBJ2-4, with D maybe TRBD1 (5 bases). Germline V gene data show CDR1 as FNHDT and CDR2 as SITEND (reference sequence). This CDR3 is 12 amino acids long. CDR3 protein: CASSRQKNTLYF. The CDR3 DNA, read in part, is TGTGCCAGCAGTCGACAGAAAAAC.